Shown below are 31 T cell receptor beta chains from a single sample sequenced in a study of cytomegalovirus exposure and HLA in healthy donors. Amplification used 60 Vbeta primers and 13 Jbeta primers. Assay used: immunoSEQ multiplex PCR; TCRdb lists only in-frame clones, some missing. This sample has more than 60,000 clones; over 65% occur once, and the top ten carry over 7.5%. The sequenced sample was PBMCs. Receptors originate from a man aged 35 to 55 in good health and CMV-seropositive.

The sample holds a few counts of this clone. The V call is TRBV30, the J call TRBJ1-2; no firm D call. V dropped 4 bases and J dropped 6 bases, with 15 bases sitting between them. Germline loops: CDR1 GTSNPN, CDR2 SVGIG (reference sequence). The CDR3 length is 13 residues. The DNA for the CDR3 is TGTGCCTGGAACCCCACAACGATCGATGGCTACACCTTC. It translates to CAWNPTTIDGYTF.

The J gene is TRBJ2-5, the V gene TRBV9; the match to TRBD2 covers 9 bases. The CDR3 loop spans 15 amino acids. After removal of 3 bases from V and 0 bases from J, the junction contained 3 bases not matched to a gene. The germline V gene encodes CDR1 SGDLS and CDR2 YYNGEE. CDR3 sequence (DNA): TGTGCCAGCAGCGCCGGACTAGCGAACCAAGAGACCCAGTACTTC. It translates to CASSAGLANQETQYF. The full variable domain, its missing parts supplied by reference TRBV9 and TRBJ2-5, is DSGVTQTPKHLITATGQRVTLRCSPRSGDLSVYWYQQSLDQGLQFLIQYYNGEERAKGNILERFSAQQFPDLHSELNLSSLELGDSALYFCASSAGLANQETQYFGPGTRLLVL.

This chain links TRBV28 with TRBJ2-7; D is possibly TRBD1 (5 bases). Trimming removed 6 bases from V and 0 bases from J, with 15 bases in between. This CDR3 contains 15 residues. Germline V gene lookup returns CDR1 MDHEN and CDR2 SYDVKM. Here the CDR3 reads CASRHKTGSSYEQYF. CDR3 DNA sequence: TGTGCCAGCAGGCATAAAACAGGTAGCTCCTACGAGCAGTACTTC. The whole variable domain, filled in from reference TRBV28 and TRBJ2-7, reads DVKVTQSSRYLVKRTGEKVFLECVQDMDHENMFWYRQDPGLGLRLIYFSYDVKMKEKGDIPEGYSVSREKKERFSLILESASTNQTSMYLCASRHKTGSSYEQYFGPGTRLTVT.

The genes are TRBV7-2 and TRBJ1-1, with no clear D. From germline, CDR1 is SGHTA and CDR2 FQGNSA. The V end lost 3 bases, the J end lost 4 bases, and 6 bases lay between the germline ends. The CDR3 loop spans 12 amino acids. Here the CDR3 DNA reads TGTGCCAGCAGCTTTGCAGGCACTGAAGCTTTCTTT. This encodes CASSFAGTEAFF.

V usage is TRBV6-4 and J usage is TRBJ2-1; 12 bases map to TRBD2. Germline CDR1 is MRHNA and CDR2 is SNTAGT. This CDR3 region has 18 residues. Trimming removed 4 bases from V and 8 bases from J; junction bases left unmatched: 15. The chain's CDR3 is CASSVSGGLAGGYYEQFF. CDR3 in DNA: TGTGCCAGCAGTGTATCCGGTGGGCTAGCGGGAGGGTATTATGAGCAGTTCTTC.

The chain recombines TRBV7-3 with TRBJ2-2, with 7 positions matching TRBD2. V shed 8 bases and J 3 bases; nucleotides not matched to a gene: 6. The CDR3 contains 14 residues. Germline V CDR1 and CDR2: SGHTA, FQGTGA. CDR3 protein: CASGLAGDTGELFF. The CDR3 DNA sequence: TGTGCCAGCGGCCTGGCGGGAGACACCGGGGAGCTGTTTTTT.

The CDR3, as DNA: TGTGCCAGCAGCGTCGGGACAGTGGGCAATCAGCCCCAGCATTTT. Encoded protein: CASSVGTVGNQPQHF. The chain recombines TRBV2 with TRBJ1-5; TRBD1 aligns across 7 bases. The V gene's germline CDR1 is SNHLY and CDR2 FYNNEI. The CDR3 has 15 residues. Trimming took 6 bases from V and 2 from J; bases not matched to a gene: 7.

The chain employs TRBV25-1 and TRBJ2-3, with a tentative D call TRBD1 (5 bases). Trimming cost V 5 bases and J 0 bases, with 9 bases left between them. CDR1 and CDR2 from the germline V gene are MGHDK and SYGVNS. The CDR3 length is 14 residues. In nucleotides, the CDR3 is TGTGCCAGCAGTCTGGCAGGGAGCACAGATACGCAGTATTTT. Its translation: CASSLAGSTDTQYF.

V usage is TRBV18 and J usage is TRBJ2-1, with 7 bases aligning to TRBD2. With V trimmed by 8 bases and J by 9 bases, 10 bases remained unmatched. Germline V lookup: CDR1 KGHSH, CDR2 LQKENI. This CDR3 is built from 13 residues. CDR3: CASKRDLAGEQFF. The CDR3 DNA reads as TGTGCCAGCAAGCGGGACCTCGCGGGTGAGCAGTTCTTC.

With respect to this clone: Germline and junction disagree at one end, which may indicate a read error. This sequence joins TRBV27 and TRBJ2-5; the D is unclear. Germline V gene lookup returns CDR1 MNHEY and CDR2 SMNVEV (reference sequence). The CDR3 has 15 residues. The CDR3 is CASSLSVGYQGTQYF. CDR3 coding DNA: TGTGCCAGCAGTTTATCCGTCGGGTACCAAGGGACCCAGTACTTC.

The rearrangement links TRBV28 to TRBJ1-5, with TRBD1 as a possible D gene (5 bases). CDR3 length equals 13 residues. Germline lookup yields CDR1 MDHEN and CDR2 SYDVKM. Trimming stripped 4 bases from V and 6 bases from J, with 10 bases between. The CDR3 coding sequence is TGTGCCAGCAGTTCGGGGGATAGTCAGCCCCAGCATTTT. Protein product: CASSSGDSQPQHF.

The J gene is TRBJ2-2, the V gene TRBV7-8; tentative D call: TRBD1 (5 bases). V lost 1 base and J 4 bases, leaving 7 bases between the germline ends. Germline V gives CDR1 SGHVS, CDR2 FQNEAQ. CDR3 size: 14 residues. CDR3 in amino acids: CASSLDQGTGELFF. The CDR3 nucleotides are TGTGCCAGCAGCTTAGACCAGGGCACCGGGGAGCTGTTTTTT.

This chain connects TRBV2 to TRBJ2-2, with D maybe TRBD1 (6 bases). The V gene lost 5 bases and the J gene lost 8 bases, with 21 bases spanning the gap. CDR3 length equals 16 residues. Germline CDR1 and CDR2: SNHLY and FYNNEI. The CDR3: CASSQQGAQGTGELFF. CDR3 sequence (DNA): TGTGCCAGCAGTCAGCAAGGGGCACAGGGTACAGGGGAGCTGTTTTTT.

In DNA, the CDR3 is TGTGCCAGCAGCCAAGATCATCCCAGGGACTATGGCTACACCTTC. Translation: CASSQDHPRDYGYTF. This chain joins TRBV4-2 and TRBJ1-2, with D perhaps matching TRBD1 (5 bases). The CDR3 spans 15 residues. Trimming removed 0 bases from V and 3 bases from J, with 11 bases in between. CDR1 and CDR2 (germline): LGHNA, YNFKEQ.

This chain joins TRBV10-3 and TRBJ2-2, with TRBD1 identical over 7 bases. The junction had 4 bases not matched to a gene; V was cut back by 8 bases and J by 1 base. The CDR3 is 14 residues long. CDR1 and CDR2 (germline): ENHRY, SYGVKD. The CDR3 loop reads CAISGDRNTGELFF. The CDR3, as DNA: TGTGCCATCTCCGGGGACAGGAACACCGGGGAGCTGTTTTTT.

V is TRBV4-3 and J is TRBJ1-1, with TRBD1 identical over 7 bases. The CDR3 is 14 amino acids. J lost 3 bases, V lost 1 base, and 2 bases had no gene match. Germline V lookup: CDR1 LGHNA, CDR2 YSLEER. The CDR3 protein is CASSQVQGYTEAFF. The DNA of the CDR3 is TGCGCCAGCAGCCAAGTACAGGGGTACACTGAAGCTTTCTTT.

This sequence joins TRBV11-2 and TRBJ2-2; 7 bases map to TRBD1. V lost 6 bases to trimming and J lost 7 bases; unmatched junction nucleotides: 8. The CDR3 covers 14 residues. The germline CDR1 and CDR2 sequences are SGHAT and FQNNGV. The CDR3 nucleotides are TGTGCCAGCAGTTCGAGGGGGCATGACGGGGAGCTGTTTTTT. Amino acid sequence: CASSSRGHDGELFF. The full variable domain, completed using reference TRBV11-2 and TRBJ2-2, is EAGVAQSPRYKIIEKRQSVAFWCNPISGHATLYWYQQILGQGPKLLIQFQNNGVVDDSQLPKDRFSAERLKGVDSTLKIQPAKLEDSAVYLCASSSRGHDGELFFGEGSRLTVL.

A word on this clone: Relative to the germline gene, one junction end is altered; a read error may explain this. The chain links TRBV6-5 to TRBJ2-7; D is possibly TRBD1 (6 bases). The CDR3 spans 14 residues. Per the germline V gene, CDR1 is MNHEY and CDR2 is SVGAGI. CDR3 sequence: CVSSYSPTGHEQYF. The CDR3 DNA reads TGTGTCAGCAGTTACTCCCCGACAGGTCACGAGCAGTACTTC.

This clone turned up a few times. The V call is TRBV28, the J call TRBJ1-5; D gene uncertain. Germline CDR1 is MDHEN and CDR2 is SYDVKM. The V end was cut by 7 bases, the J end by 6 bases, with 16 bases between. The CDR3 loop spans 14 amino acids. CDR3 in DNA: TGTGCCAGCACAAGTCGTCGGGTGGGTCAGCCCCAGCATTTT. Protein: CASTSRRVGQPQHF.

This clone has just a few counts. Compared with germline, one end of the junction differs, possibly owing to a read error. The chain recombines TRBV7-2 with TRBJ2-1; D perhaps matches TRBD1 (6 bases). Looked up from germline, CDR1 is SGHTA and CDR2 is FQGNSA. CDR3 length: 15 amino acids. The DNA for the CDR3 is TGTGCCAGCAGCTTACGGACAGCCTCCCACAATGAGCAGTTCTTC. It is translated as CASSLRTASHNEQFF. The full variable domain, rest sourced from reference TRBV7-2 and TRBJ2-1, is GAGVSQSPSNKVTEKGKDVELRCDPISGHTALYWYRQSLGQGLEFLIYFQGNSAPDKSGLPSDRFSAERTGGSVSTLTIQRTQQEDSAVYLCASSLRTASHNEQFFGPGTRLTVL.

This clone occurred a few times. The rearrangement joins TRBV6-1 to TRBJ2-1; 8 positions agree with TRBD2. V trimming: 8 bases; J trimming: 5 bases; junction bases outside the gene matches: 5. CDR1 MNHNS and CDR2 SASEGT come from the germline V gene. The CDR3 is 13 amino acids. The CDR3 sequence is CASRVSGNNEQFF. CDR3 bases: TGTGCCAGCCGCGTTAGCGGGAACAATGAGCAGTTCTTC.

The CDR3 protein is CAINPGQGEEGYGYTF. The CDR3 DNA follows: TGTGCCATCAATCCGGGACAGGGGGAGGAAGGCTATGGCTACACCTTC. This sequence joins TRBV10-3 and TRBJ1-2, with 11 positions matching TRBD1. This CDR3 is built from 16 residues. V lost 7 bases to trimming and J lost 4 bases; unmatched junction nucleotides: 11. Germline loops: CDR1 ENHRY, CDR2 SYGVKD.

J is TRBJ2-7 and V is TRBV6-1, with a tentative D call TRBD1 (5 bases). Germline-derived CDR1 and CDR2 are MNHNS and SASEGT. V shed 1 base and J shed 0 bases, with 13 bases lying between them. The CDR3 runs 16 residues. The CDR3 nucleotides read TGTGCCAGCAGTGAAGAAGACAGTAAGAGCTCCTACGAGCAGTACTTC. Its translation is CASSEEDSKSSYEQYF.

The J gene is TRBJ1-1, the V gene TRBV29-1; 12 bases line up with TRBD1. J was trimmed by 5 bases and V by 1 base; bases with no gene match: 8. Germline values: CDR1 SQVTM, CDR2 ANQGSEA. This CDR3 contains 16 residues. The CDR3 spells CSVEVGQGAVGTEAFF. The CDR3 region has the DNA TGCAGCGTTGAAGTGGGACAGGGGGCGGTGGGAACTGAAGCTTTCTTT. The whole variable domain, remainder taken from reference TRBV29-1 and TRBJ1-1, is SAVISQKPSRDICQRGTSLTIQCQVDSQVTMMFWYRQQPGQSLTLIATANQGSEATYESGFVIDKFPISRPNLTFSTLTVSNMSPEDSSIYLCSVEVGQGAVGTEAFFGQGTRLTVV.

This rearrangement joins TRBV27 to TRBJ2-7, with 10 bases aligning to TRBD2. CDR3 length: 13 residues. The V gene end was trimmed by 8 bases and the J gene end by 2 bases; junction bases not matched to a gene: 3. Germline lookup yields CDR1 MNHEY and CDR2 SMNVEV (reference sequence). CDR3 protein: CASGTSVPYEQYF. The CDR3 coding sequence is TGTGCCAGCGGGACTAGCGTCCCCTACGAGCAGTACTTC.

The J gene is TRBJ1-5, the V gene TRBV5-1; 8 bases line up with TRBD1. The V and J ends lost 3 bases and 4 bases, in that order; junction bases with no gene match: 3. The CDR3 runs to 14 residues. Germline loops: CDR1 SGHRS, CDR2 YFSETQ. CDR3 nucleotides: TGCGCCAGCAGCTACGGGACAGGTAATCAGCCCCAGCATTTT. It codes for CASSYGTGNQPQHF.

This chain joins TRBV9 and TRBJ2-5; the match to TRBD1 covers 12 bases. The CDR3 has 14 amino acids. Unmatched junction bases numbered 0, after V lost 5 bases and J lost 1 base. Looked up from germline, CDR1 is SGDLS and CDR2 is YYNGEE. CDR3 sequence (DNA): TGTGCCAGCAGGGGACAGGGGGCCCAAGAGACCCAGTACTTC. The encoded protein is CASRGQGAQETQYF.

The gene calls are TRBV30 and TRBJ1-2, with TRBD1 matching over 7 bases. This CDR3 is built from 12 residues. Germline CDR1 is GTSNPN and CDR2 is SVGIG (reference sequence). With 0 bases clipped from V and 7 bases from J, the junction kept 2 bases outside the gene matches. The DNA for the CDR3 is TGTGCCTGGAGTGTAAACAGGGGTGGCTACACCTTC. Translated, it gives CAWSVNRGGYTF.

CDR3 protein: CASRAGTVNQPQHF. In DNA, the CDR3 is TGTGCCAGCAGGGCTGGGACAGTCAATCAGCCCCAGCATTTT. The chain links TRBV6-5 to TRBJ1-5; TRBD1 agrees at 7 bases. Germline-derived CDR1 and CDR2 are MNHEY and SVGAGI. V lost 6 bases and J lost 3; bases outside the gene matches: 5. The CDR3 length is 14 residues.

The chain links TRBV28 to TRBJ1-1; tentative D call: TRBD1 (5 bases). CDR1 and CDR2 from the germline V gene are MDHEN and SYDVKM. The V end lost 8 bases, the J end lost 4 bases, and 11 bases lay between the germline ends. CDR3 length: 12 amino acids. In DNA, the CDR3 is TGTGCCAGCGACAGTTCCAGCACTGAAGCTTTCTTT. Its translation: CASDSSSTEAFF.

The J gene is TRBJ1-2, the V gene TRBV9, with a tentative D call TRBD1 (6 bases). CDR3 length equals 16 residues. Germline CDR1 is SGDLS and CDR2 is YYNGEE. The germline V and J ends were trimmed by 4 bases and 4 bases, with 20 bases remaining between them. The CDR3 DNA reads TGTGCCAGCAGCCCCTCGGGGGGGGGCGAGGGCTATGGCTACACCTTC. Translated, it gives CASSPSGGGEGYGYTF. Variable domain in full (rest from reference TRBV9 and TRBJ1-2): DSGVTQTPKHLITATGQRVTLRCSPRSGDLSVYWYQQSLDQGLQFLIQYYNGEERAKGNILERFSAQQFPDLHSELNLSSLELGDSALYFCASSPSGGGEGYGYTFGSGTRLTVV.